The 26 T cell receptor beta chains below were found in one sample sequenced in a study of CD8 T cells in Susac syndrome. An input of roughly 0.45 to 1 ug of RNA was subjected to reverse transcription using random hexamers. TCRdb re-derived calls from the immunoSEQ multiplex PCR reads in MiXCR, one entry per CDR3 protein. The profile shows nearly 200,000 distinct CDR3 sequences, 90% to 95% of them singletons. Input material: CD4+ T cells from PBMCs. All receptors derive from a human donor with multiple sclerosis.

Comment on this clonotype: One end of the junction fails to match germline, which may point to a read error. The gene calls are TRBV3-1 and TRBJ2-1; D could derive from TRBD1 or TRBD2 (5 bases each). CDR1 is LGHDT, CDR2 YNNKEL, per germline (reference sequence). This CDR3 region has 14 residues. The chain's CDR3 is CASSQEGGDVIGVF. CDR3 coding DNA: TGTGCCAGCAGCCAGGAAGGTGGGGACGTTATTGGGGTCTTC.

The chain has TRBV7-9 and TRBJ1-5; D not resolved. In germline, CDR1 is SEHNR, CDR2 FQNEAQ (reference sequence). This CDR3 has 14 amino acids. Between the trimmed V and J ends, which lost 4 bases and 0 bases, there was a span of 7 bases. The CDR3 nucleotides are TGTGCCAGCAGCTCGGATTATAGCAATCAGCCCCAGCATTTT. Protein: CASSSDYSNQPQHF.

V gene TRBV29-1 combines with J gene TRBJ2-2; D is uncertain. The germline V gene encodes CDR1 SQVTM and CDR2 ANQGSEA. This CDR3 is built from 15 residues. Trimming took 3 bases from V and 0 from J, leaving 11 bases between them. The CDR3 here is CSVDGNDPNTGELFF. In nucleotides, the CDR3 is TGCAGCGTTGATGGGAACGACCCGAACACCGGGGAGCTGTTTTTT.

This clonotype was seen only a few times. J is TRBJ2-5 and V is TRBV19; 8 bases map to TRBD2. CDR1 is LNHDA, CDR2 SQIVND, per germline (reference sequence). The CDR3 covers 13 residues. V lost 5 bases, J lost 5 bases, and 4 bases stayed unmatched. CDR3 loop: CASSRGGGETQYF. The DNA for the CDR3 is TGTGCCAGTAGTCGGGGGGGCGGGGAGACCCAGTACTTC.

The chain joins TRBV3-1 to TRBJ2-7; no reliable D call. V gave up 4 bases and J gave up 6 bases, with 13 bases separating them. Germline V gene data show CDR1 as LGHDT and CDR2 as YNNKEL (reference sequence). The length of the CDR3 is 13 residues. The CDR3 region has the DNA TGTGCCAGCAGCCCCCCACCGTTTCGCGAGCAGTACTTC. It specifies CASSPPPFREQYF.

This clonotype has only one observation. The chain combines TRBV14 with TRBJ2-7, with D hard to call. V lost 2 bases and J lost 1, with 6 bases in between. CDR3 length: 13 amino acids. CDR1 and CDR2 from the germline V gene are SGHDN and FVKESK. CDR3 bases: TGTGCCAGCAGCCAATTTACGTCCTACGAGCAGTACTTC. Its translation is CASSQFTSYEQYF.

This clonotype was observed a handful of times. This chain uses TRBV30 with TRBJ2-1; D might be TRBD1 (5 bases). CDR3 length: 13 residues. The germline gives CDR1 GTSNPN, CDR2 SVGIG (reference sequence). Between the trimmed V and J ends, which lost 2 bases and 9 bases, there was a span of 14 bases. CDR3 loop: CAWSSLLRGEQFF. The DNA for the CDR3 is TGTGCCTGGAGTAGCCTCCTAAGGGGTGAGCAGTTCTTC.

This chain joins TRBV12-3 or TRBV12-4 and TRBJ2-1; D is uncertain. Between the trimmed V and J ends, which lost 9 bases and 8 bases, there was a span of 14 bases. The CDR3 extends over 12 amino acids. The DNA of the CDR3 is TGTGCCAGTAAACCCCTGGTGGATGAGCAGTTCTTC. Residues: CASKPLVDEQFF.

J is TRBJ2-1 and V is TRBV9; TRBD2 might be the D (5 bases). Trimming removed 0 bases at V and 10 bases at J, with 11 bases between. The V gene's germline CDR1 is SGDLS and CDR2 YYNGEE. The CDR3 runs to 13 residues. CDR3 region: CASSVEWTGEQFF. The CDR3 nucleotides read TGTGCCAGCAGCGTAGAGTGGACGGGGGAGCAGTTCTTC. Looking up the rest from reference TRBV9 and TRBJ2-1 gives the full variable domain: DSGVTQTPKHLITATGQRVTLRCSPRSGDLSVYWYQQSLDQGLQFLIQYYNGEERAKGNILERFSAQQFPDLHSELNLSSLELGDSALYFCASSVEWTGEQFFGPGTRLTVL.

The chain links TRBV29-1 to TRBJ2-5; D not certain. CDR1 and CDR2 (germline): SQVTM, ANQGSEA. V was cut by 3 bases and J by 2 bases, with 10 bases left in between. The CDR3 spans 13 residues. CDR3 sequence reads: CSVEALSQETQYF. Here the CDR3 DNA reads TGCAGCGTTGAGGCCTTGTCGCAAGAGACCCAGTACTTC.

The rearrangement uses TRBV5-1 and TRBJ2-2, with 9 bases matching TRBD1. CDR1 SGHRS and CDR2 YFSETQ come from the germline V gene. The V gene end was trimmed by 4 bases and the J gene end by 5 bases; junction bases not matched to a gene: 12. CDR3 length: 17 amino acids. The CDR3 loop is CASSLNTGGLTTGELFF. The CDR3 nucleotides are TGCGCCAGCAGCCTTAACACAGGGGGCCTTACTACCGGGGAGCTGTTTTTT.

This clonotype has just one count. The chain combines TRBV29-1 with TRBJ1-2; D is uncertain. Deletions cut 6 bases from V and 1 base from J, with 18 bases between. CDR3 length: 15 amino acids. CDR1 and CDR2 (germline): SQVTM, ANQGSEA. This CDR3 reads CSVETTVHSNYGYTF. The CDR3 coding sequence is TGCAGCGTAGAAACAACGGTCCATAGTAACTATGGCTACACCTTC.

J is TRBJ1-5 and V is TRBV13; maybe TRBD1 (6 bases). Germline V gives CDR1 PRHDT, CDR2 FYEKMQ (reference sequence). This CDR3 has 18 amino acids. Trimming cost V 5 bases and J 2 bases, with 22 bases left between them. The CDR3 sequence: CASSRWGDKRLGNQPQHF. Here the CDR3 DNA reads TGTGCCAGCAGCCGTTGGGGGGACAAAAGGTTGGGCAATCAGCCCCAGCATTTT.

This chain links TRBV21-1 with TRBJ2-5; TRBD1 was called by the table and not checked on the DNA. TRBV21-1 constitutes a pseudogene. The CDR3 is 16 residues long. The DNA of the CDR3 is TGTGCCAGCAGCAGCGCCGGACAGGGGATGGGGGAGACCCAGTACTTC. This translates into CASSSAGQGMGETQYF.

V gene TRBV6-5 combines with J gene TRBJ2-1; D not resolved. Trimming stripped 7 bases from V and 9 bases from J, with 16 bases between. The CDR3 is made up of 13 amino acids. Germline CDR1 and CDR2: MNHEY and SVGAGI. The CDR3 spells CASTSPGTGEQFF. The CDR3 bases are TGTGCCAGCACCTCTCCCGGTACGGGTGAGCAGTTCTTC.

V usage is TRBV29-1 and J usage is TRBJ2-1; TRBD1 matches at 7 bases. Trimming removed 6 bases from V and 6 bases from J; junction bases left unmatched: 11. Per germline, CDR1 SQVTM and CDR2 ANQGSEA. The CDR3 loop spans 14 amino acids. The CDR3 here is CSVPDRSDFNEQFF. CDR3 bases: TGCAGCGTCCCGGACAGGTCGGACTTCAATGAGCAGTTCTTC.

The chain has TRBV18 and TRBJ2-1; D tentatively fits TRBD1 or TRBD2 (5 bases each). CDR1 KGHSH and CDR2 LQKENI come from the germline V gene. The CDR3 loop spans 15 amino acids. Trimming pared 3 bases from V and 10 bases from J, leaving 19 bases between. CDR3 DNA: TGTGCCAGCTCACCTCCGGGACCCCGAGGGGTAGAGCAGTTCTTC. It encodes CASSPPGPRGVEQFF.

The chain carries TRBV20-1 and TRBJ1-1; D gene ambiguous. Between the trimmed V and J ends, which lost 7 bases and 4 bases, there was a span of 10 bases. Germline CDR1 is DFQATT and CDR2 is SNEGSKA (reference sequence). This CDR3 has 11 residues. DNA of the CDR3: TGCAGTGTCCGCAGTATCACTGAAGCTTTCTTT. This encodes CSVRSITEAFF.

The chain is built from TRBV7-9 and TRBJ2-1; 9 nucleotides agree with TRBD2. The CDR3 runs 15 residues. V was pared by 5 bases and J by 7 bases, with 9 bases of the junction left unmatched. The germline V gene encodes CDR1 SEHNR and CDR2 FQNEAQ (reference sequence). The chain's CDR3 is CASSLQGSGGNEQFF. The CDR3 coding sequence is TGTGCCAGCAGCCTTCAAGGTAGCGGGGGAAATGAGCAGTTCTTC.

V usage is TRBV5-1 and J usage is TRBJ2-5; 7 bases match TRBD1. This CDR3 has 14 amino acids. Germline assignment: CDR1 SGHRS and CDR2 YFSETQ. V was clipped by 2 bases and J by 4 bases; unmatched bases: 5. The CDR3 nucleotides read TGCGCCAGCAGCTTAAGCCACAGGGGAGAGACCCAGTACTTC. This sequence encodes CASSLSHRGETQYF.

The chain joins TRBV14 to TRBJ1-2; TRBD1 might be the D (5 bases). Trimming left V 5 bases short and J 5 bases short, with 12 bases between. The germline V gene has CDR1 SGHDN and CDR2 FVKESK. The CDR3 sequence is 13 residues long. CDR3 bases: TGTGCCAGCAGCACGGGACCGACGTATGGCTACACCTTC. Amino acids: CASSTGPTYGYTF.

V and J are TRBV2 and TRBJ2-7; 7 bases align to TRBD2. CDR1 and CDR2 from the germline V gene are SNHLY and FYNNEI. Trimming removed 5 bases from V and 3 bases from J; junction bases left unmatched: 7. This CDR3 has 14 residues. This CDR3 reads CASSQGTNFYEQYF. CDR3 nucleotides: TGTGCCAGCAGTCAAGGGACTAATTTCTACGAGCAGTACTTC.

The gene calls are TRBV7-3 and TRBJ1-6; D is uncertain. The CDR3 runs to 14 residues. V shed 3 bases and J shed 5 bases, with 8 bases lying between them. Germline V gene sequence: CDR1 SGHTA, CDR2 FQGTGA. The DNA for the CDR3 is TGTGCCAGCAGCTTCGGTGGAGATAATTCACCCCTCCACTTT. Its protein is CASSFGGDNSPLHF.

J is TRBJ1-2 and V is TRBV20-1, with 8 positions matching TRBD1. The germline V gene has CDR1 DFQATT and CDR2 SNEGSKA (reference sequence). This CDR3 region has 12 residues. V lost 3 bases to trimming and J lost 7 bases; unmatched junction nucleotides: 4. CDR3 coding DNA: TGCAGTGCTAGTGGACAGGGTCTTGGCTACACCTTC. Amino acid sequence: CSASGQGLGYTF.

This rearrangement joins TRBV2 to TRBJ1-1, with 8 bases that match TRBD1. This CDR3 has 12 amino acids. The J segment lost 10 bases and the V segment lost 3 bases, leaving 4 bases of the junction unmatched. Germline V gene sequence: CDR1 SNHLY, CDR2 FYNNEI. The CDR3 coding sequence is TGTGCCAGCAGTGACAGGGGGCGGACAGCTTTCTTT. This encodes CASSDRGRTAFF.

The V and J genes are TRBV15 and TRBJ1-2; the D gene is possibly TRBD1 (6 bases). Germline V gives CDR1 LNHNV, CDR2 YYDKDF (reference sequence). V was shortened by 5 bases and J by 8 bases, with 21 bases between the two germline ends. This CDR3 region has 15 residues. The CDR3 protein is CATSWSGDGGPGYTF. The CDR3 DNA follows: TGTGCCACCAGCTGGTCAGGGGACGGGGGCCCGGGCTACACCTTC.